This TCR beta chain stems from a study of T cell responses to AZD1222 COVID-19 vaccine. The study's findings and limits: The study found Spike-specific TCR breadth and depth rose after two AZD1222 doses. Clonal diversity may have been underestimated in mostly white British donors.

Using immunoSEQ multiplex PCR, the repertoire was profiled, and TCRdb retains in-frame clones only, with some absent. Among 150,000 to 160,000 clones listed, about nine tenths were seen once. Germline-derived CDR1 and CDR2 are DFQATT and SNEGSKA (reference sequence). The CDR3 runs to 18 residues. J lost 6 bases, V lost 3 bases, and 14 bases had no gene match. As concerns this clone: Antigen unknown.

The source material was peripheral blood, sampled on day 0 of AZD1222 vaccination. The V and J genes are TRBV20-1 and TRBJ2-3; 14 bases line up with TRBD2. This TCR derives from an adult in good health. CDR3 amino acids: CSASPIGLAGGEGDTQYF. CDR3 DNA: TGCAGTGCTAGTCCTATCGGACTAGCGGGGGGCGAGGGGGATACGCAGTATTTT.